This paragraph reports one T cell receptor (beta chain). The CDR3 extends over 16 amino acids. Germline V gives CDR1 MNHNS, CDR2 SASEGT. After removal of 2 bases from V and 5 bases from J, the junction contained 6 bases not matched to a gene. The sample comes from a study of shared T cell receptors in the human thymus. TCRdb's table, derived via immunoSEQ multiplex PCR, lists solely in-frame clones and lacks some. The table shows some 700,000 clones, with 80% to 90% occurring only once. The same data also contributed to another study, on human thymus T cells. From that paper: Related research described thymic repertoires that were highly overlapping among unrelated individuals.

The receptor was isolated from a girl in the first two years of life with a congenital heart defect. Material: thymocytes. The gene calls are TRBV6-1 and TRBJ2-1, with 10 bases fitting TRBD2. The CDR3 is CASSESLAGVDNEQFF. The CDR3 DNA reads as TGTGCCAGCAGTGAAAGTCTAGCGGGGGTAGACAATGAGCAGTTCTTC.